The present TCR beta chain was sequenced within a study of CD8 T cells in ankylosing spondylitis. Notes on the study in general: CD8+ by phenotype, disease-linked clones were relatively rare in peripheral blood. A TCR beta motif of eight or nine highly homologous variants seemed to mark ankylosing spondylitis blood. Some of these motif variants have turned up before, in reports on reactive arthritis synovial fluid and blood. From matched ankylosing spondylitis synovial fluid, disease-linked clones were reportedly recovered at significantly enriched levels.

This clonotype showed up just a few times. Antigen unknown. In making TCR beta libraries, quantitative 5'-RACE with molecular barcodes was used. TCRdb passed the 5' RACE reads through MiXCR, listing each CDR3 protein once. Of 350,000 to 550,000 distinct CDR3 sequences in the sample, 20% to 30% were seen once. The clonotype was recovered from a male donor with ankylosing spondylitis. The sequencing input was blood, either unsorted or a sorted T cell fraction (not recorded which).

This CDR3 is CSVEVTGGHGYTF. The CDR3 nucleotides read TGCAGCGTTGAAGTAACAGGGGGACATGGCTACACCTTC. The rearrangement links TRBV29-1 to TRBJ1-2; the match to TRBD1 covers 8 bases. V shed 1 base and J 6 bases; nucleotides not matched to a gene: 4. CDR1 and CDR2 from the germline V gene are SQVTM and ANQGSEA. The CDR3 runs to 13 residues.